Listed below are T cell receptor beta chains from one sample, sequenced in a study of cytomegalovirus exposure and HLA in healthy donors. The table came from immunoSEQ multiplex PCR; TCRdb's copy has only in-frame clones and leaves some out. The sample has 100,000 or so clones, around three quarters seen once; the top ten hold 10% to 11%. Sequenced sample: PBMCs. These receptors were obtained from a man aged 40-49 years in good health and CMV-seropositive. The CDR3 runs from the conserved cysteine through the conserved F or W. The D gene is left open where the match is weak. Expanded clones are given a class, and other clones once, few, many or no size at all.

size: once; D: TRBD1; V: TRBV28; J: TRBJ1-5; DNA: TGTGCCAGCAGTTTATTGGGACAGGGGGGGCCCCAGCATTTT; CDR3: CASSLLGQGGPQHF
size: .; D: .; V: TRBV7-2; J: TRBJ1-1; DNA: TGTGCCAGCAGCTTAGATGGAGGGAGCACTGAAGCTTTCTTT; CDR3: CASSLDGGSTEAFF
size: .; D: .; V: TRBV6-4; J: TRBJ2-3; DNA: TGTGCCAGCAGTGACGAGGGAGGTGCAGATACGCAGTATTTT; CDR3: CASSDEGGADTQYF
size: .; D: TRBD1; V: TRBV11-1; J: TRBJ1-1; DNA: TGTGCCAGCAGAAAAACCCTCGATGACAGGGGAACTTTCTTT; CDR3: CASRKTLDDRGTFF
size: .; D: .; V: TRBV25-1; J: TRBJ2-4; DNA: TGTGCCAGCGTCCACCGCCGGGCCAAAAACATTCAGTACTTC; CDR3: CASVHRRAKNIQYF
size: .; D: TRBD1; V: TRBV2; J: TRBJ1-5; DNA: TGTGCCAGCAGAAGACAGGGGGGTAGCAATCAGCCCCAGCATTTT; CDR3: CASRRQGGSNQPQHF
size: .; D: .; V: TRBV5-4; J: TRBJ1-2; DNA: TGTGCCAGCAGCATGGGGTGGACATACTATGGCTACACCTTC; CDR3: CASSMGWTYYGYTF
size: .; D: .; V: TRBV4-3; J: TRBJ1-4; DNA: TGCGCCAGCAGCCAAGATGGGAGGGCCCGATACGAGAAACTGTTTTTT; CDR3: CASSQDGRARYEKLFF
size: .; D: .; V: TRBV4-1; J: TRBJ2-7; DNA: TGCGCCAGCAGCCAAGCCGCCAGGGACTACGAGCAGTACTTC; CDR3: CASSQAARDYEQYF
size: .; D: .; V: TRBV6-1; J: TRBJ2-2; DNA: TGTGCCAGCACCCTAGACAGGACAAACACCGGGGAGCTGTTTTTT; CDR3: CASTLDRTNTGELFF
size: .; D: TRBD1; V: TRBV7-9; J: TRBJ2-7; DNA: TGTTCCAGCAGCTTAGGGGACAGGGGAAATCGGTACTTC; CDR3: CSSSLGDRGNRYF
size: .; D: TRBD1; V: TRBV7-3; J: TRBJ2-7; DNA: TGTGCCAGCAGCTTCGTCGGGGACAGCTACGAGCAGTACTTC; CDR3: CASSFVGDSYEQYF
size: .; D: TRBD1; V: TRBV6-1; J: TRBJ2-7; DNA: TGTGCCAGCAGCGAGCCAGGGGGCTACGAGCAGTACTTC; CDR3: CASSEPGGYEQYF
size: .; D: .; V: TRBV15; J: TRBJ2-7; DNA: TGTGCCACCAGCAGACAGGGTTCCTACGAGCAGTACTTC; CDR3: CATSRQGSYEQYF
size: .; D: TRBD2; V: TRBV5-8; J: TRBJ2-5; DNA: TGTGCCAGCAGCCCCGGGACTAGCGGGGGGGAAGAGACCCAGTACTTC; CDR3: CASSPGTSGGEETQYF
size: .; D: .; V: TRBV28; J: TRBJ1-1; DNA: TGTGCCAGCACCCCCCGACGGGGTATGAACACTGAAGCTTTCTTT; CDR3: CASTPRRGMNTEAFF
size: .; D: .; V: TRBV29-1; J: TRBJ2-7; DNA: TGCAGCGTTCAGGGGCCCTACGAGCAGTACTTC; CDR3: CSVQGPYEQYF
size: few; D: .; V: TRBV30; J: TRBJ1-1; DNA: TGTGCCTGGAGTTTCTCAAGATCTCGAGCAGGGAAGGGCACTGAAGCTTTCTTT; CDR3: CAWSFSRSRAGKGTEAFF
size: .; D: TRBD1; V: TRBV2; J: TRBJ2-1; DNA: TGTGCCAGCAGCGGCGACAGGGGGCTATACAATGAGCAGTTCTTC; CDR3: CASSGDRGLYNEQFF
size: .; D: TRBD2; V: TRBV6-5; J: TRBJ2-7; DNA: TGTGCCAGCGCGGGGGGGTACGAGCAGTACTTC; CDR3: CASAGGYEQYF
size: .; D: TRBD1; V: TRBV7-2; J: TRBJ1-2; DNA: TGTGCCAGCAGCCCGCGGGAGGACAGGGGCTATGGCTACACCTTC; CDR3: CASSPREDRGYGYTF
size: .; D: .; V: TRBV25-1; J: TRBJ2-1; DNA: TGTGCCAGCAGTGAGAAAGAGGCGAAGACCTACAATGAGCAGTTCTTC; CDR3: CASSEKEAKTYNEQFF
size: few; D: .; V: TRBV7-3; J: TRBJ1-2; DNA: TGTGCCAGCAGCAAGACACAGGGAGATGGCTACACCTTC; CDR3: CASSKTQGDGYTF
size: .; D: .; V: TRBV5-4; J: TRBJ1-2; DNA: TGTGCCACCCCCGACCCTGAGGGCGGCTACACCTTC; CDR3: CATPDPEGGYTF
size: .; D: TRBD2; V: TRBV4-1; J: TRBJ2-4; DNA: TGCGCCAGCAGCCAAGCCCACTTAGCGGGGGGGTGGGGGAAAAACATTCAGTACTTC; CDR3: CASSQAHLAGGWGKNIQYF
size: .; D: .; V: TRBV5-4; J: TRBJ1-1; DNA: TGTGCCAGCAGCCTGGCGGGTAACACTGAAGCTTTCTTT; CDR3: CASSLAGNTEAFF
size: .; D: .; V: TRBV5-4; J: TRBJ2-1; DNA: TGTGCCAGCAGCTCGCAACAGGGAAGGGGTGGCAATGAGCAGTTCTTC; CDR3: CASSSQQGRGGNEQFF
size: .; D: .; V: TRBV11-2; J: TRBJ2-2; DNA: TGTGCCAGCAGCTTAACCGTGCCCCCAGGGACGAACACCGGGGAGCTGTTTTTT; CDR3: CASSLTVPPGTNTGELFF
size: .; D: .; V: TRBV7-9; J: TRBJ2-7; DNA: TGTGGACTCTTACGTTCGGGTTGGGTCCTCTACGAGCAGTACTTC; CDR3: CGLLRSGWVLYEQYF
size: .; D: .; V: TRBV11-3; J: TRBJ2-2; DNA: TGTGCCAGCAGCTTAGCCCGGGGGTCCATCACCGGGGAGCTGTTTTTT; CDR3: CASSLARGSITGELFF
size: once; D: .; V: TRBV27; J: TRBJ1-4; DNA: TGTGCCAGCAGTCCCCACAGGGAAACGAATGAAAAACTGTTTTTT; CDR3: CASSPHRETNEKLFF
size: .; D: .; V: TRBV5-1; J: TRBJ1-4; DNA: TGCGCCAGCAGCTTGGTGGCAGGATCTAATGAAAAACTGTTTTTT; CDR3: CASSLVAGSNEKLFF
size: once; D: .; V: TRBV20-1; J: TRBJ2-5; DNA: TGCAGTGCTAGCTTGGGGGGGACCCAGTACTTC; CDR3: CSASLGGTQYF
size: .; D: .; V: TRBV5-5; J: TRBJ2-7; DNA: TGTGCCAGCAGCTTGTCAAGCACCTACGAGCAGTACTTC; CDR3: CASSLSSTYEQYF
size: few; D: .; V: TRBV7-9; J: TRBJ1-3; DNA: TGTGCCAGCAGCCCCGTGGGGCCCCGCTCTGGAAACACCATATATTTT; CDR3: CASSPVGPRSGNTIYF
size: .; D: TRBD1; V: TRBV2; J: TRBJ1-2; DNA: TGTGCCATTACAGGGGAGCCTAACTATGGCTACACCTTC; CDR3: CAITGEPNYGYTF
size: .; D: .; V: TRBV7-3; J: TRBJ1-3; DNA: TGTGCCAGCAGCTTTAATTCAGGGCCTGGAAACACCATATATTTT; CDR3: CASSFNSGPGNTIYF
size: few; D: TRBD1; V: TRBV9; J: TRBJ2-5; DNA: TGTGCCAGCAGCGTCGGACAGGGGGGCGTTCAAGAGACCCAGTACTTC; CDR3: CASSVGQGGVQETQYF
size: .; D: .; V: TRBV25-1; J: TRBJ1-3; DNA: TGTGCCAGCAGGTTAGAGGAAGGGGGCACCATATATTTT; CDR3: CASRLEEGGTIYF
size: .; D: TRBD1; V: TRBV5-1; J: TRBJ2-5; DNA: TGCGCCAGCAGCCTAAATCCGGGACAGGCGGTTGGAGAGACCCAGTACTTC; CDR3: CASSLNPGQAVGETQYF
size: .; D: .; V: TRBV30; J: TRBJ1-5; DNA: TGTGCCTGGGGAGGGAAAGGGAATCAGCCCCAGCATTTT; CDR3: CAWGGKGNQPQHF
size: .; D: .; V: TRBV6-4; J: TRBJ1-1; DNA: TGTGCCAGCAGGCAATCCACAGGGTTGAACACTGAAGCTTTCTTT; CDR3: CASRQSTGLNTEAFF
size: once; D: .; V: TRBV7-9; J: TRBJ2-7; DNA: TGTGCCAGCAGCTTAATGGGGGGACGAAAGTACTTC; CDR3: CASSLMGGRKYF
size: .; D: .; V: TRBV7-2; J: TRBJ1-6; DNA: TGTGCCAGCAGCTTAGTCATGGGCAGGGCGAATTCACCCCTCCACTTT; CDR3: CASSLVMGRANSPLHF
size: .; D: TRBD2; V: TRBV9; J: TRBJ2-1; DNA: TGTGCCAGCAGCGGCCCTCGGCGGGGGGTTTTGGATGAGCAGTTCTTC; CDR3: CASSGPRRGVLDEQFF
size: .; D: .; V: TRBV5-1; J: TRBJ2-7; DNA: TGCGCCAGCAGCTCGACGGGTTCCTACGAGCAGTACTTC; CDR3: CASSSTGSYEQYF
size: .; D: TRBD1; V: TRBV6-1; J: TRBJ2-7; DNA: TGTGCCACCGCACAGGGGGCCGACTACGAGCAGTACTTC; CDR3: CATAQGADYEQYF
size: .; D: TRBD1; V: TRBV5-5; J: TRBJ2-2; DNA: TGTGCCAGCAGCTCCTCAGGGGGCAACACCGGGGAGCTGTTTTTT; CDR3: CASSSSGGNTGELFF
size: once; D: TRBD1; V: TRBV6-5; J: TRBJ1-1; DNA: TGTGCCAGCGAAGCAACAGGGGGAGCGAACACTGAAGCTTTCTTT; CDR3: CASEATGGANTEAFF
size: .; D: .; V: TRBV25-1; J: TRBJ1-5; DNA: TGTGCCAGCAGTGGAGGGGGTAGCAATCAGCCCCAGCATTTT; CDR3: CASSGGGSNQPQHF
size: .; D: .; V: TRBV2; J: TRBJ2-5; DNA: TGTGCCAGCAAGACAGGGACCCGGGGGTCCCAGTACTTC; CDR3: CASKTGTRGSQYF
size: .; D: .; V: TRBV5-6; J: TRBJ2-5; DNA: TGTGCCAGCAGCTTGAGGACCCTAGCGCAAGAGACCCAGTACTTC; CDR3: CASSLRTLAQETQYF
size: .; D: TRBD1; V: TRBV2; J: TRBJ1-1; DNA: TGTGCCAGCACTACAGGGGGGGATGAAGCTTTCTTT; CDR3: CASTTGGDEAFF